The 3 T cell receptor beta chains below all came from one sample that was sequenced in a study of T cells in Graves' hyperthyroidism and ophthalmopathy. The TCR beta CDR3 regions underwent amplification using RNA transcripts as the source. With the HTBI primer set, the TCR CDR3 went through a first round of RT-PCR. TCRdb passed the multiplex PCR reads through MiXCR, listing each CDR3 protein once. The data hold roughly 520,000 distinct CDR3 sequences, with approximately 25% observed a single time. Sequencing input: blood. The receptors shown here come from a woman in her twenties or thirties with Graves' ophthalmopathy.

Many counts were recorded for this clonotype. V usage is TRBV5-4 and J usage is TRBJ1-2; TRBD1 is a possible D gene (5 bases). The CDR3 loop spans 14 amino acids. Trimming pared 4 bases from V and 7 bases from J, leaving 17 bases between. Germline CDR1 is SGHNT and CDR2 is YYREEE (reference sequence). The CDR3 protein is CASSDTTGFIGYTF. The CDR3 nucleotides are TGTGCCAGCAGCGACACTACAGGTTTTATTGGCTACACCTTC.

The V call is TRBV11-1, the J call TRBJ2-2; 9 bases fit TRBD1. This CDR3 spans 17 amino acids. With 4 bases clipped from V and 7 bases from J, the junction kept 13 bases outside the gene matches. In germline, CDR1 is SGHAT, CDR2 FQDESV (reference sequence). For the CDR3, the DNA is TGTGCCAGCAGCTCGGGATACAGGGGGCGCCTTGGCGGGGAGCTGTTTTTT. It codes for CASSSGYRGRLGGELFF.

This clonotype was counted only a few times. The rearrangement uses TRBV5-1 and TRBJ2-7, with D possibly being TRBD1 or TRBD2 (7 bases each). V was trimmed by 4 bases and J by 6 bases, leaving 20 bases between them. The CDR3 consists of 15 residues. CDR1 and CDR2 from the germline V gene are SGHRS and YFSETQ. CDR3 DNA sequence: TGCGCCAGCAGCAGCGGGACAGCACCCCTGGTCGAGCAGTACTTC. Translation gives CASSSGTAPLVEQYF.